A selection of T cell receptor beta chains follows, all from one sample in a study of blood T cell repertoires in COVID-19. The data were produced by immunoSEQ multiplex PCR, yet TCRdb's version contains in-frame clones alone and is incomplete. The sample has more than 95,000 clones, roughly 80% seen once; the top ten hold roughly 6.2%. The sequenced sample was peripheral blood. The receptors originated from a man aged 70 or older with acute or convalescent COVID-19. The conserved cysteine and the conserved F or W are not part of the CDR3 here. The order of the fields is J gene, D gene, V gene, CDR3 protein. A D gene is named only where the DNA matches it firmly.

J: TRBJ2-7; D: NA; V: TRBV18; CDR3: ASSPADPYEQY
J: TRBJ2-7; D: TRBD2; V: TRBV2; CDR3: ASSGLAGVNEQY
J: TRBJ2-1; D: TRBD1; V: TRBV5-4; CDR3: ASRGQGNEQF
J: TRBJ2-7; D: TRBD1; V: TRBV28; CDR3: ASRTTGGSYEQY
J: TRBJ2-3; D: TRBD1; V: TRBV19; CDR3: ASRGTGEDTQY
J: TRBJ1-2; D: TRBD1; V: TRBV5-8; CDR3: ASSFETGAWLAGYT
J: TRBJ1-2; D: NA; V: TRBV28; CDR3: ASRFREGLYGYT
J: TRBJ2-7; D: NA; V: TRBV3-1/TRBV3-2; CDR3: ASSRGGREQY
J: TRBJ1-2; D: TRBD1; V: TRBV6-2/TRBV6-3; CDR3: ASSYSPDSRPGGYGYT
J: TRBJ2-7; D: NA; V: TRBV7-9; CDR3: ASSRNMGQDIEQY
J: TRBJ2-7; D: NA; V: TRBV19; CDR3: ASSQSGRAGQQY
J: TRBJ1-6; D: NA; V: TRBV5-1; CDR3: ASSSQPGDSPLH
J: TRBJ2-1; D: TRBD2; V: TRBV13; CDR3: ASSSGLAGARDEQF
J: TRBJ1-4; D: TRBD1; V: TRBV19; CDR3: ASIGTGEEKLF
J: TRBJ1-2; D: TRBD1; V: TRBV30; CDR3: AWSGSGTGEYGYT
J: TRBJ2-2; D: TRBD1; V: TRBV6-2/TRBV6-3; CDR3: ASRPLPTGGFGELF
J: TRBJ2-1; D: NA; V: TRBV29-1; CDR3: SVGPDNEQF
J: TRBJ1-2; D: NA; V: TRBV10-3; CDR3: AISEWDTSNYGYT
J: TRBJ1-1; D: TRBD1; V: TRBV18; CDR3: ASSPRETGENTEAF
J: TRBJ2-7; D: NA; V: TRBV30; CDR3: AWTPLAYYEQY
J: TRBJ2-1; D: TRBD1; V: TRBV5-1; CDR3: ASSLGAGGLYNEQF
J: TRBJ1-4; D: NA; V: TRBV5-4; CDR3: ASSLEGPSEKLF
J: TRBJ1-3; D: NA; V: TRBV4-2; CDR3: ASSQAAMSSGNTIY
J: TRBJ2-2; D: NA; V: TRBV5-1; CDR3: ASSLAGDANTGELF
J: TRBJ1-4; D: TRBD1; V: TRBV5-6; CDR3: ASSGTGTGHEKLF
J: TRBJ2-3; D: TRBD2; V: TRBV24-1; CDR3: ATSDAVPGLAARSTDTQY
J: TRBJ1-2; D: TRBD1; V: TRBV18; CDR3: ASSPETGNGYT
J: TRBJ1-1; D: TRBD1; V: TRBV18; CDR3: ASSLRGIGTGLGTEAF
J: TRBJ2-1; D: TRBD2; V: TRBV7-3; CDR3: ASSQRGLAGGYGINEQF